One T cell receptor (beta chain) is described in this entry. This sample is part of a study of memory CD4+ T cells and cytomegalovirus serostatus. Single viable CD3+CD4+CD8-CD45RO+ cells were sorted as the memory CD4+ T cells. Positive selection with CD4 microbeads enriched total CD4+ T cells. This CDR3 is 12 amino acids long. With 4 bases removed from V and 11 bases from J, the gap between germline ends came to 11 bases. The germline gives CDR1 LNHNV, CDR2 YYDKDF (reference sequence). The method was immunoSEQ multiplex PCR; TCRdb's version includes in-frame clones alone and lacks a portion of them. Here the sample spans tens of thousands of clones, roughly 79% being singletons.

Input material: memory CD4+ T cells from blood. The chain couples TRBV15 to TRBJ1-4; D is unresolved. The receptor was derived from an adult in good health and CMV-seronegative. The CDR3 DNA is TGTGCCACCAGCAAATCCCTACGGAAACTGTTTTTT. This encodes CATSKSLRKLFF.